This is a list of T cell receptor beta chains from one sample in a study of patients and donors after allogeneic stem cell transplantation. Using its own MiXCR run on the RT-PCR reads, TCRdb lists one record per CDR3 protein. The table lists tens of thousands of distinct CDR3 sequences, under 7.5% of them singletons. The sample comprised blood, either unsorted or a sorted T cell fraction (not recorded which). The receptors shown here come from a human donor who was either an allogeneic HSCT recipient or a stem cell or donor lymphocyte infusion donor (not recorded which). It is not recorded whose cells these are; they may come from a transplant donor. CDR3s include the opening cysteine and the closing phenylalanine or tryptophan. D genes are given only for firm matches. The size of a clone is reported for some rows only, either as once, few or many, or as a class for expanded clones.

DNA | CDR3 | V | size | J | D
TGTGCCAGCAGTTATAACAGGGGGGGTGAGCAGTTCTTC | CASSYNRGGEQFF | TRBV27 | . | TRBJ2-1 | .
TGTGCCAGCAGAAAAATAGCGGGAGGGCCGGGCACCGGGGAGCTGTTTTTT | CASRKIAGGPGTGELFF | TRBV7-2 | many | TRBJ2-2 | TRBD2
TGTGCCAGCAGCTACACCCCGGGACTAGCGTCCTACGAGCAGTACTTC | CASSYTPGLASYEQYF | TRBV7-9 | few | TRBJ2-7 | TRBD2
TGTGCCACCAGTGCCCTGGGGTCGGGGAGAGCGACCGGGGAGCTGTTTTTT | CATSALGSGRATGELFF | TRBV24-1 | . | TRBJ2-2 | .
TGTGCCACCAGTGATTTTGACTACACAGATACGCAGTATTTT | CATSDFDYTDTQYF | TRBV24-1 | few | TRBJ2-3 | .
TGTGCCAGCAGCGTATGGACTAGCCGGTGGGATACGCAGTATTTT | CASSVWTSRWDTQYF | TRBV5-6 | few | TRBJ2-3 | TRBD2
TGCAGTGCTAGACTAGCGCAAGGCAATCAGCCCCAGCATTTT | CSARLAQGNQPQHF | TRBV20-1 | many | TRBJ1-5 | .
TGTGCCAGCAGCCTTACTTGGAGCGGAGTGTGGAATACGCAGTATTTT | CASSLTWSGVWNTQYF | TRBV6-5 | few | TRBJ2-3 | .
TGTGCCAGCAGCAGGGTCAGATCAGAGCCGGTGGGGGAGACCCAGTACTTC | CASSRVRSEPVGETQYF | TRBV11-2 | many | TRBJ2-5 | .
TGTGCCAGTAGTGGGGCGAACTACGAGCAGTACTTC | CASSGANYEQYF | TRBV19 | many | TRBJ2-7 | .
TGTGCCAGCAGCCCCCCGTCCGGGCTAGCATTAGATACGCGGCATTTT | CASSPPSGLALDTRHF | TRBV3-1 | . | TRBJ2-3 | .
TGCGCCAGCAGCCGGCGGGCCCAGGGCGGTGGTGAAAAACTGTTTTTT | CASSRRAQGGGEKLFF | TRBV4-3 | many | TRBJ1-4 | .
TGCAGTGCTAGACCCGGGAGTAGCAATCAGCCCCAGCATTTT | CSARPGSSNQPQHF | TRBV20-1 | . | TRBJ1-5 | .
TGCAGCGTTGCGGAACCCTACGAGCAGTACTTC | CSVAEPYEQYF | TRBV29-1 | many | TRBJ2-7 | .
TGTGCCTGGAGTGTACAGGGGTCGCGCACAGATACGCAGTATTTT | CAWSVQGSRTDTQYF | TRBV30 | . | TRBJ2-3 | TRBD1
TGTGCCAGCAGCGTAGCGGGTTTCTCTGGAAACACCATATATTTT | CASSVAGFSGNTIYF | TRBV9 | many | TRBJ1-3 | .
TGTGCCAGCAGTTCGCTCCACATATCCAATGAGCAGTTCTTC | CASSSLHISNEQFF | TRBV6-2/TRBV6-3 | . | TRBJ2-1 | .
TGTGCCAGCAGCCCGGTCCTGCGGGAGGGTAATGAGCAGTTCTTC | CASSPVLREGNEQFF | TRBV9 | many | TRBJ2-1 | TRBD2
TGTGCCAGCTCACCATTCTATCCGAACACCGGGGAGCTGTTTTTT | CASSPFYPNTGELFF | TRBV18 | many | TRBJ2-2 | .
TGTGCCAGCAGTTTGACTAGCGGGGGAGGTGGAGATACGCAGTATTTT | CASSLTSGGGGDTQYF | TRBV28 | few | TRBJ2-3 | TRBD2
TGCGCCAGCAGCCCCGGGGCCTTGGGGTACGAGCAGTACTTC | CASSPGALGYEQYF | TRBV4-3 | . | TRBJ2-7 | .
TGTGCCAGCACCTTAGGGGGGGCCAACGTCCTGACTTTC | CASTLGGANVLTF | TRBV12-3/TRBV12-4 | . | TRBJ2-6 | .
TGTGCCAGCAGTCCACGCAGCGGGGACCGCTCCTACAATGAGCAGTTCTTC | CASSPRSGDRSYNEQFF | TRBV12-3/TRBV12-4 | many | TRBJ2-1 | TRBD2
TGTGCCAGCAGTGACAATGTAGCGGGACAGCAGTTCTTC | CASSDNVAGQQFF | TRBV6-4 | many | TRBJ2-1 | TRBD2
TGTGCCAGCAGCTTCGGACAGGCTAATAGCAATCAGCCCCAGCATTTT | CASSFGQANSNQPQHF | TRBV13 | . | TRBJ1-5 | TRBD1
TGTGCCATCAGTGTGGCCATAGCGGAGGCGGGAAACATTCAGTACTTC | CAISVAIAEAGNIQYF | TRBV10-3 | many | TRBJ2-4 | .
TGTGCCAGCAGCCCCGTGGTTCACGGGGAGCTGTTTTTT | CASSPVVHGELFF | TRBV7-9 | many | TRBJ2-2 | .
TGTGCCAGCAGCTCCGGACAGCCGATCTACGAGCAGTACTTC | CASSSGQPIYEQYF | TRBV5-6 | few | TRBJ2-7 | .
TGTGCCAGCAGCCAAGGAAGGCAGGGGGCCTACGAGCAGTACTTC | CASSQGRQGAYEQYF | TRBV4-2 | many | TRBJ2-7 | TRBD1
TGTGCCAGCAGCCAAGAAGGGACAGCGGCCTTAATGCAAAAACTGTTTTTT | CASSQEGTAALMQKLFF | TRBV4-2 | many | TRBJ1-4 | TRBD1
TGTGCCAGCAGCCCCTGGACAGGGAGCACAGATACGCAGTATTTT | CASSPWTGSTDTQYF | TRBV3-1 | . | TRBJ2-3 | TRBD1
TGTGCCAGCAGCTCTTTAGGGGGCTATGGCTACACCTTC | CASSSLGGYGYTF | TRBV5-4 | medium-sized | TRBJ1-2 | .
TGTGCCAGCAGCTTGTCCGGGTTGCCCCTCGGGGAGCTGTTTTTT | CASSLSGLPLGELFF | TRBV13 | many | TRBJ2-2 | .
TGTGCCAGGGACATGTCCAGTTCCTACGAGCAGTACTTC | CARDMSSSYEQYF | TRBV21-1 | few | TRBJ2-7 | .
TGCGCCAGCAGCCCGCGACAGGGTCTGGGGGAGCTGTTTTTT | CASSPRQGLGELFF | TRBV5-1 | few | TRBJ2-2 | TRBD1
TGTGCCAGCAGTGAATTTCTCGGGACAGTGTACCAAGAGACCCAGTACTTC | CASSEFLGTVYQETQYF | TRBV25-1 | many | TRBJ2-5 | TRBD1
TGTGCCAGCAGCTTGGGGACTAGCGGGTCCCAAGAGACCCAGTACTTC | CASSLGTSGSQETQYF | TRBV7-9 | . | TRBJ2-5 | TRBD2
TGTGCCATCGGCAGGGCTAGCGGGACCGCAGAGACCCAGTACTTC | CAIGRASGTAETQYF | TRBV10-3 | many | TRBJ2-5 | TRBD2
TGTGCCAGCAACCACGGTACTACCGCGGCATGGTACTTC | CASNHGTTAAWYF | TRBV28 | . | TRBJ2-7 | .
TGTGCCATCAGGGGGACAGAATCCCCGGGCTATGGCTACACCTTC | CAIRGTESPGYGYTF | TRBV10-3 | many | TRBJ1-2 | TRBD1
TGTGCCAGCAGCAAACAGGGGGCCTACAATGAGCAGTTCTTC | CASSKQGAYNEQFF | TRBV6-5 | many | TRBJ2-1 | TRBD1
TGCAGTGCCAGTAAAGGAGGGGGTGGATGGAATGAGCAGTTCTTC | CSASKGGGGWNEQFF | TRBV20-1 | few | TRBJ2-1 | .
TGTGCCATATCTGGCGGGGGTATCCCTGAAGCTTTCTTT | CAISGGGIPEAFF | TRBV5-4 | . | TRBJ1-1 | .
TGTGCCACCAGCAGAGGCGGGACAGTCAACACTGAAGCTTTCTTT | CATSRGGTVNTEAFF | TRBV15 | many | TRBJ1-1 | TRBD1
TGCAGCGTTGGCGGGCGCGAGCAGTACTTC | CSVGGREQYF | TRBV29-1 | many | TRBJ2-7 | .
TGCAGCGTTGAGGCAGGGGGCCTAGATACGCAGTATTTT | CSVEAGGLDTQYF | TRBV29-1 | many | TRBJ2-3 | TRBD1
TGTGCCAGCTCTCAGGGACAGGGGGCTGAGGGCTACACCTTC | CASSQGQGAEGYTF | TRBV18 | . | TRBJ1-2 | TRBD1
TGTGCCAGCAGTTACTCGCATCTAGCGCTCTACAATGAGCAGTTCTTC | CASSYSHLALYNEQFF | TRBV6-5 | few | TRBJ2-1 | .
TGCGCCAGCAGCATTCCGGGACAGGGCACAGATACGCAGTATTTT | CASSIPGQGTDTQYF | TRBV5-1 | . | TRBJ2-3 | TRBD1
TGTGCCATCAGTGAGCGGGAGGGCGGGTACAATGAGCAGTTCTTC | CAISEREGGYNEQFF | TRBV10-3 | . | TRBJ2-1 | TRBD2
TGTGCCATCAGTGTTAATCTAGCGGAGAGCACAGATACGCAGTATTTT | CAISVNLAESTDTQYF | TRBV10-3 | few | TRBJ2-3 | TRBD2
TGTGCCAGCAGTAGACTAGCCGGCACGCAGTATTTT | CASSRLAGTQYF | TRBV6-2/TRBV6-3 | few | TRBJ2-3 | TRBD2
TGCAGTGCTAGAGAGAGAGCCTGGGGGAGCTCGAACACTGAAGCTTTCTTT | CSARERAWGSSNTEAFF | TRBV20-1 | many | TRBJ1-1 | .
TGTGCCAGCAGCGCCTTGACAGGGGAGTTCGAAAAACTGTTTTTT | CASSALTGEFEKLFF | TRBV9 | many | TRBJ1-4 | TRBD1
TGTGCCACCAGCAAGGAGCGACTCCCTCCCTACGAGCAGTACTTC | CATSKERLPPYEQYF | TRBV15 | many | TRBJ2-7 | .
TGTGCCAGCCGTGATAATGAAAAACTGTTTTTT | CASRDNEKLFF | TRBV6-5 | many | TRBJ1-4 | .
TGTGCCAGTAGCCCCGACAGATTCACAGATACGCAGTATTTT | CASSPDRFTDTQYF | TRBV19 | many | TRBJ2-3 | .
TGCGCCAGCAGTCAACAGGGGATCGCGGAGACCCAGTACTTC | CASSQQGIAETQYF | TRBV23-1 | . | TRBJ2-5 | .
TGCGCCAGCAGCCAATCTCCATCGACAGGACTTACGACCCAGTACTTC | CASSQSPSTGLTTQYF | TRBV4-1 | many | TRBJ2-5 | .